This TCR beta chain derives from a study of blood T cell repertoires in COVID-19. Study in general: Acute and convalescent COVID-19 specimens originated in the United States, Italy and Spain. T cells, B-cell-depleted T cells, or PBMCs provided the cDNA or gDNA that served as material.

The CDR3 covers 14 residues. This clone was seen only once. Authors' data handling: It was from reference gene primer amplification that nucleated cell counts were estimated. Generated by immunoSEQ multiplex PCR, the TCRdb table keeps only in-frame clones and is missing some. V and J calls and clone size are as listed in that table; D and trimming were resolved from the DNA. Of around 190,000 clones listed, roughly four fifths are singletons. This sequence originates from a woman aged 65 to 85 with COVID-19, enrolled during active disease. The sample consisted of peripheral blood. The chain uses TRBV21-1 and TRBJ2-7; TRBD2, the table's D call, lacks a check against the DNA. TRBV21-1 is a recognized pseudogene. The DNA for the CDR3 is TGTGCCAGCAGGAACCTAGCGGGAGTTGGGGAGCAGTACTTC. Translating gives CASRNLAGVGEQYF.